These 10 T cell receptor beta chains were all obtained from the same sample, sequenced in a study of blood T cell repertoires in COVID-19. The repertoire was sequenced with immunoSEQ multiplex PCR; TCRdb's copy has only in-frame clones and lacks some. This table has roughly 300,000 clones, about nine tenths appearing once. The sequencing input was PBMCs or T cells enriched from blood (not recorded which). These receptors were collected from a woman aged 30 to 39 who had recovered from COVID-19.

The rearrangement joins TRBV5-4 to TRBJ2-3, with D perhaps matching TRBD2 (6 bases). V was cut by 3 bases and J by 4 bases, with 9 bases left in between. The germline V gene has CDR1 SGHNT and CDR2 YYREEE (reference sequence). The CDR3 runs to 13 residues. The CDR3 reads CASSWPGADTQYF. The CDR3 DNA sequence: TGTGCCAGCAGCTGGCCGGGGGCAGATACGCAGTATTTT.

This CDR3 is CASSSFGEGSYEQYF. Here the CDR3 DNA reads TGTGCCAGCAGCTCCTTTGGGGAGGGTTCCTACGAGCAGTACTTC. The chain carries TRBV5-6 and TRBJ2-7; the match to TRBD2 covers 7 bases. CDR3 length equals 15 residues. In germline, CDR1 is SGHDT, CDR2 YYEEEE. Trimming took 3 bases from V and 1 from J; bases not matched to a gene: 7.

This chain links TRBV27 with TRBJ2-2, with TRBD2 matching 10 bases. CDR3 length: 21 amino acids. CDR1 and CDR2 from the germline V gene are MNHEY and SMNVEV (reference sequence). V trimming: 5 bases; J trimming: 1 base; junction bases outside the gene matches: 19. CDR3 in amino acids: CASSQLLAGVTAGLNTGELFF. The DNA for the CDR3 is TGTGCCAGCAGTCAACTTCTAGCGGGGGTTACGGCGGGCCTGAACACCGGGGAGCTGTTTTTT.

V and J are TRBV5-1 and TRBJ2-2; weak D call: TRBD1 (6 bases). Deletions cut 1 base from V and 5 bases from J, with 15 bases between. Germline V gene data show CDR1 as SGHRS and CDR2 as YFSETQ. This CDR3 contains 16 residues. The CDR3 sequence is CASSLSRQEVTGELFF. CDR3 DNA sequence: TGCGCCAGCAGCTTGTCCCGACAGGAAGTGACCGGGGAGCTGTTTTTT. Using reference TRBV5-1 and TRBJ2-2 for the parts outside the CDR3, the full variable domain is KAGVTQTPRYLIKTRGQQVTLSCSPISGHRSVSWYQQTPGQGLQFLFEYFSETQRNKGNFPGRFSGRQFSNSRSEMNVSTLELGDSALYLCASSLSRQEVTGELFFGEGSRLTVL.

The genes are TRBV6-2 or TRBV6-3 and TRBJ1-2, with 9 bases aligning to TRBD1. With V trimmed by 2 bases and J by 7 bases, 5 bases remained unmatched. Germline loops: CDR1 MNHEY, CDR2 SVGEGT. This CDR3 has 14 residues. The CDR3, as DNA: TGTGCCAGCAGTTACAAGGGACAGGGCAGTGGCTACACCTTC. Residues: CASSYKGQGSGYTF.

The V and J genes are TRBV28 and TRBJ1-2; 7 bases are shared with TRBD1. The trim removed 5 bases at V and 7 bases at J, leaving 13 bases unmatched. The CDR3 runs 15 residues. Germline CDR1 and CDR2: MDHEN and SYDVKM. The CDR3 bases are TGTGCCAGCAGTCAGACCCGACAGGGCGTGGGTGGCTACACCTTC. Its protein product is CASSQTRQGVGGYTF.

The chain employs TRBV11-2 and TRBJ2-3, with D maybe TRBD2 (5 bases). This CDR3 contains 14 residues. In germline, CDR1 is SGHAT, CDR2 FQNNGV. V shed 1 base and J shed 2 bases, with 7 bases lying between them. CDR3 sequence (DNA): TGTGCCAGCAGCTTAGCGGGAAACACAGATACGCAGTATTTT. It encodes CASSLAGNTDTQYF.

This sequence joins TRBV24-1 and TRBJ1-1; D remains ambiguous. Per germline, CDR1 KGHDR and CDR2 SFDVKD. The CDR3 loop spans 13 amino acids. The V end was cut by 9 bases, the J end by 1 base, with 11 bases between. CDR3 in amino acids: CATRGRQNTEAFF. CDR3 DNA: TGTGCCACCCGCGGTAGGCAGAACACTGAAGCTTTCTTT.

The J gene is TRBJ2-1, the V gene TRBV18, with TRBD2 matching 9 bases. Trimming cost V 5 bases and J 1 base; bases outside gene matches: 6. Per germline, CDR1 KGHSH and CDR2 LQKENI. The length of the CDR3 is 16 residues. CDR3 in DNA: TGTGCCAGCTCAGCTCGACTAGCGGATTCCTACAATGAGCAGTTCTTC. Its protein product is CASSARLADSYNEQFF.

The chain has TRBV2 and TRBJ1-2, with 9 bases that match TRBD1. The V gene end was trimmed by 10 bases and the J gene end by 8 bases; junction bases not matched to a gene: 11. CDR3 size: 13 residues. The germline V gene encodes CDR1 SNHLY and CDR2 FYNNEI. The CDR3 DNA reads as TGTGCCATCCCTCCCGGGACAGGGTACGGCTACACCTTC. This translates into CAIPPGTGYGYTF.